This TCR beta chain was observed in a study of CD8 T cells in Susac syndrome (dated 2019 in TCRdb). Notes on the research overall: Among the Susac syndrome patients who were sequenced, clinically active disease was present in roughly six and clinical remission was observed in 8 or 9. At blood withdrawal, Susac syndrome patients were either therapy-naive, taking corticosteroids (in some cases with IVIg as well), or taking IVIg alone. Repertoire sequencing was used to test whether CD8+ T cell activation and differentiation in Susac syndrome was antigen driven. The study compared CD8+ T cell repertoire clonality among 11 to 12 healthy donors, around 14 Susac syndrome patients and fewer than 19 multiple sclerosis patients.

RNA was extracted with the RNeasy kit and 0.5 to 1 ug was reverse transcribed using random hexamers. TCR beta CDR3 regions were amplified with the immunoSEQ multiplex PCR assay covering 54 Vbeta and 13 Jbeta segments. Bias from PCR amplification was corrected by using a synthetic template baseline for primer optimization and for computational correction. The authors' analysis ran thus. Only productive sequences were kept, with reads annotated to V, D and J genes according to IMGT and analyzed in immunoSEQ Analyzer. Clonality was calculated as one minus the Shannon entropy normalized by log2 of the number of productive unique sequences. Public and private clones were assessed among the 100 most prevalent clones of each patient and control. Susac-specific clones were defined as absent from healthy and MS cohorts, 850 to 1,300 published viral clones and other ImmuneACCESS disease sequences. TCRdb handled the public reads itself, with Q25 trimming in fastp and clone calling in MiXCR, and kept productive beta chains. Entries are consolidated by CDR3 protein sequence, retaining the most common genes and DNA. The V and J calls reflect TCRdb's pipeline rather than the authors' work. Recorded for this sample are 70,000 to 100,000 distinct CDR3 sequences; around 96% of them occurred a single time. More than 0.55% of the sample comes from the top ten.

High-throughput TCR beta sequencing profiled peripheral blood CD8+ and CD4+ T cells from healthy donors, Susac syndrome patients and multiple sclerosis patients. The Susac syndrome patients fulfilled recently defined diagnostic criteria for either definite or probable disease. Bulk CD8+ and CD4+ T cells were purified magnetically by negative isolation, whereas CD8+ TEMRA cells were enriched by FACS. Blood was drawn into EDTA tubes, processed within 24 hours, and PBMCs were isolated by density gradient centrifugation. PBMCs intended for TCR sequencing were cryopreserved in liquid nitrogen and thawed later in a water bath at 37 degrees C. The sorted or isolated CD4+, CD8+ and CD8+ TEMRA cells had a purity of 90% or higher. Details on this clonotype: Its antigen remains undetermined. The input lacks base qualities; no much larger clone sits a single base away.

Broader findings and caveats from the paper: The study acknowledged that relatively few individuals were included in the TCR sequencing and HLA analysis. Under 20 and five Susac-specific public clones were found in the total CD8+ and CD8+ TEMRA repertoires, respectively. Susac syndrome CD8+ repertoires showed clonal expansion, highest in CD8+ TEMRA cells and greater in clinically active than remitting patients.

V is reduced by 6 bases and J by 2 bases, leaving a spacing of 16 bases between them. Taken from cysteine to phenylalanine, the CDR3 has 15 residues. The CDR3 DNA has 45 bases and is translated from base 1. CDR1 LNHDA and CDR2 SQIVND were looked up in the germline V gene (reference sequence). The sequence is built from TRBV19 and TRBJ2-5; the D region possibly corresponds to TRBD1 (5 bases align). The TCR originated in a human donor with Susac syndrome. The sequencing sample was made of CD8+ T cells from PBMCs. This receptor carries the CDR3 CASSTLQETQETQYF. The nucleotide sequence is TGTGCCAGTAGCACGCTACAGGAGACTCAAGAGACCCAGTACTTC.